This passage covers 27 T cell receptor beta chains from one sample sequenced in a study of cytomegalovirus exposure and HLA in healthy donors. Vbeta (60) and Jbeta (13) primers were used in the PCR. The assay was immunoSEQ multiplex PCR, and TCRdb's table has in-frame clones only and misses some. The data show roughly 150,000 clones, 68% seen once. Sequencing input: PBMCs. The source is a man aged 25 to 45 in good health and CMV-seropositive.

V gene TRBV5-1 combines with J gene TRBJ1-1, with 8 bases aligning to TRBD1. This CDR3 region has 15 residues. V gave up 4 bases and J gave up 2 bases; unmatched junction bases: 7. CDR1 and CDR2 from the germline V gene are SGHRS and YFSETQ. The CDR3 sequence is CASSMTQGANTEAFF. The DNA for the CDR3 is TGCGCCAGCAGCATGACCCAGGGGGCTAACACTGAAGCTTTCTTT.

The chain combines TRBV5-5 with TRBJ1-4, with D uncertain. V lost 0 bases, J lost 3 bases, and 3 bases lay in between. The CDR3 runs to 13 residues. The germline CDR1 and CDR2 sequences are SGHKS and YYEKEE (reference sequence). This chain's CDR3 is CASSLGPNEKLFF. CDR3 coding DNA: TGTGCCAGCAGCTTGGGGCCTAATGAAAAACTGTTTTTT.

This CDR3 is CASSYRTSGVQPEQFF. As DNA, the CDR3 is TGTGCCAGCAGTTACAGGACTAGCGGGGTCCAACCGGAGCAGTTCTTC. The V and J genes are TRBV6-6 and TRBJ2-1, with 12 bases identical to TRBD2. This CDR3 has 16 residues. With V trimmed by 2 bases and J by 10 bases, 9 bases remained unmatched. Germline CDR1 reads MNHNY; CDR2 reads SVGAGI (reference sequence).

This clone was recorded a few times. This chain connects TRBV29-1 to TRBJ2-6; perhaps TRBD2 as D (5 bases). Looked up from germline, CDR1 is SQVTM and CDR2 is ANQGSEA. The CDR3 runs 15 residues. V lost 0 bases and J 2 bases, leaving 8 bases between the germline ends. The CDR3 nucleotides read TGCAGCGTTGAAGATACGAGGGCTGGGGCCAACGTCCTGACTTTC. Residues: CSVEDTRAGANVLTF.

The J gene is TRBJ1-3, the V gene TRBV6-6; tentative D call: TRBD1 (6 bases). CDR1 and CDR2 (germline): MNHNY, SVGAGI (reference sequence). This CDR3 is built from 16 residues. V lost 2 bases to trimming and J lost 0 bases, with 11 bases between them. The CDR3 sequence is CASSYLDSYSGNTIYF. CDR3 in DNA: TGTGCCAGCAGTTACCTGGACAGCTACTCTGGAAACACCATATATTTT.

This chain connects TRBV7-8 to TRBJ1-5; no definite D call. CDR1 SGHVS and CDR2 FQNEAQ come from the germline V gene. CDR3 size: 15 residues. V gave up 4 bases and J gave up 1 base, with 11 bases separating them. The DNA of the CDR3 is TGTGCCAGCAGCTCAACCGGGTACAGCAATCAGCCCCAGCATTTT. Amino acids: CASSSTGYSNQPQHF.

The gene calls are TRBV19 and TRBJ2-1; D possibly corresponds to TRBD2 (5 bases). V shed 7 bases and J shed 4 bases, with 11 bases lying between them. Germline V CDR1 and CDR2: LNHDA, SQIVND (reference sequence). The CDR3 has 13 amino acids. The CDR3 sequence: CASMGDFYNEQFF. DNA of the CDR3: TGTGCCAGTATGGGAGATTTTTACAATGAGCAGTTCTTC.

This clone was picked up a small number of times. The V and J genes are TRBV2 and TRBJ1-4; D is possibly TRBD1 (5 bases). CDR1 and CDR2 from the germline V gene are SNHLY and FYNNEI. The CDR3 length is 13 residues. Trimming removed 7 bases from V and 8 bases from J, with 14 bases in between. CDR3 sequence: CASTPQGWEKLFF. The CDR3 coding sequence is TGTGCCAGCACCCCCCAGGGATGGGAAAAACTGTTTTTT.

The V gene is TRBV4-1, the J gene TRBJ2-2; 13 positions match TRBD2. The CDR3 covers 18 residues. The J segment lost 3 bases and the V segment lost 2 bases, leaving 6 bases of the junction unmatched. CDR1 is MGHRA and CDR2 is YSYEKL in the germline V gene. In nucleotides, the CDR3 is TGCGCCAGCAGCCAAAGGACTAGCGGGAGAACTGACACCGGGGAGCTGTTTTTT. Encoded protein: CASSQRTSGRTDTGELFF.

The gene calls are TRBV27 and TRBJ2-1, with 12 bases that match TRBD2. Germline CDR1 is MNHEY and CDR2 is SMNVEV (reference sequence). Trimming took 7 bases from V and 6 from J; bases not matched to a gene: 4. The CDR3 totals 14 residues. Written as DNA, the CDR3 is TGTGCCAGCACTAAGACTAGCGGGAGCAATGAGCAGTTCTTC. Protein sequence: CASTKTSGSNEQFF.

The chain employs TRBV7-9 and TRBJ2-3; maybe TRBD1 (6 bases). Trimming took off 3 bases at V and 8 bases at J, with 12 bases between the two ends. The length of the CDR3 is 13 residues. Germline values: CDR1 SEHNR, CDR2 FQNEAQ (reference sequence). In DNA form, the CDR3 reads TGTGCCAGCAGCTTTACAGGGTTTTTTACGCAGTATTTT. It codes for CASSFTGFFTQYF.

The rearrangement joins TRBV4-1 to TRBJ2-5; 8 nucleotides line up with TRBD1. The trim removed 3 bases at V and 5 bases at J, leaving 5 bases unmatched. The CDR3 covers 14 residues. Germline CDR1 MGHRA, CDR2 YSYEKL. The CDR3 coding sequence is TGCGCCAGCAGCCAGCCTACAGGGGGGGAGACCCAGTACTTC. It codes for CASSQPTGGETQYF.

This chain's CDR3 is CASSQAETQYF. The CDR3 DNA sequence: TGTGCCAGCAGCCAAGCGGAGACCCAGTACTTC. This rearrangement joins TRBV14 to TRBJ2-5; no clear D. This CDR3 is built from 11 residues. Trimming removed 1 base from V and 5 bases from J, with 2 bases in between. The germline gives CDR1 SGHDN, CDR2 FVKESK.

This clone was observed a handful of times. The V and J genes are TRBV27 and TRBJ1-5; TRBD1 is a possible D gene (5 bases). The germline V gene has CDR1 MNHEY and CDR2 SMNVEV (reference sequence). Trimming took off 3 bases at V and 3 bases at J, with 12 bases between the two ends. The CDR3 runs 15 residues. The CDR3 DNA reads as TGTGCCAGCAGTTTCAGGGAAGACTCCAATCAGCCCCAGCATTTT. Translation gives CASSFREDSNQPQHF.

The rearrangement links TRBV6-1 to TRBJ2-5; 7 bases agree with TRBD2. Near its end, the DNA agrees better with TRBJ2-7, so the J call may be wrong. CDR1 is MNHNS, CDR2 SASEGT, per germline. The CDR3 loop spans 15 amino acids. The CDR3: CASSDGAGAGYEQYF. CDR3 bases: TGTGCCAGCAGTGACGGGGCGGGAGCGGGCTACGAGCAGTACTTC.

This sequence joins TRBV27 and TRBJ2-7, with 10 nucleotides matching TRBD1. CDR3 size: 15 residues. Germline trimming cut 6 bases from V and 2 bases from J; bases unmatched to any gene: 7. The V gene's germline CDR1 is MNHEY and CDR2 SMNVEV (reference sequence). In DNA form, the CDR3 reads TGTGCCAGCAGGCCGGGACAGGGGACTCCCTACGAGCAGTACTTC. This sequence encodes CASRPGQGTPYEQYF.

The rearrangement joins TRBV4-1 to TRBJ2-2; 11 bases match TRBD2. The CDR3 runs to 16 residues. V was clipped by 6 bases and J by 6 bases; unmatched bases: 9. CDR1 is MGHRA, CDR2 YSYEKL, per germline. CDR3 residues: CASSNLAGGPSGELFF. For the CDR3, the DNA is TGCGCCAGCAGTAACTTAGCGGGAGGGCCTTCCGGGGAGCTGTTTTTT.

The genes are TRBV7-9 and TRBJ1-1; possible D gene TRBD1, 6 bases. Deletions cut 4 bases from V and 3 bases from J, with 9 bases between. Germline CDR1 is SEHNR and CDR2 is FQNEAQ (reference sequence). This CDR3 spans 13 amino acids. CDR3 nucleotides: TGTGCCAGCAGCTACAACAGGGACACTGAAGCTTTCTTT. It specifies CASSYNRDTEAFF.

Judged by abundance, this clone is medium-sized. This rearrangement joins TRBV19 to TRBJ2-7; D remains ambiguous. Germline V gives CDR1 LNHDA, CDR2 SQIVND (reference sequence). The length of the CDR3 is 13 residues. Between the trimmed V and J ends, which lost 3 bases and 5 bases, there was a span of 11 bases. CDR3 protein: CASSIVSLDEQYF. In DNA, the CDR3 is TGTGCCAGTAGTATTGTGTCCCTAGACGAGCAGTACTTC.

The chain is built from TRBV5-1 and TRBJ2-2; D remains ambiguous. Trimming removed 6 bases from V and 0 bases from J, with 15 bases in between. The V gene's germline CDR1 is SGHRS and CDR2 YFSETQ. This CDR3 contains 16 residues. This CDR3 is CASNVAVTPNTGELFF. Written as DNA, the CDR3 is TGCGCCAGCAACGTTGCGGTTACCCCGAACACCGGGGAGCTGTTTTTT.

This clone was picked up a small number of times. The V and J genes are TRBV25-1 and TRBJ2-3; the D gene is possibly TRBD1 (6 bases). The CDR3 sequence is 16 residues long. The germline V gene has CDR1 MGHDK and CDR2 SYGVNS. V was shortened by 5 bases and J by 4 bases, with 19 bases between the two germline ends. CDR3 in DNA: TGTGCCAGCAGTCCACTACAGGGAGATTTTTCAGATACGCAGTATTTT. Translating gives CASSPLQGDFSDTQYF. The full variable domain, with the rest looked up from reference TRBV25-1 and TRBJ2-3, is EADIYQTPRYLVIGTGKKITLECSQTMGHDKMYWYQQDPGMELHLIHYSYGVNSTEKGDLSSESTVSRIRTEHFPLTLESARPSHTSQYLCASSPLQGDFSDTQYFGPGTRLTVL.

This clone was counted ten times or more. The genes are TRBV19 and TRBJ1-1; D may be TRBD1 (6 bases). This CDR3 is 12 amino acids long. The germline CDR1 and CDR2 sequences are LNHDA and SQIVND (reference sequence). V was trimmed by 8 bases and J by 1 base, leaving 8 bases between them. The CDR3: CASYRENTEAFF. The CDR3 nucleotides read TGTGCCAGTTACAGGGAGAACACTGAAGCTTTCTTT.

J is TRBJ2-3 and V is TRBV7-6, with D tentatively TRBD2 (6 bases). V lost 3 bases and J lost 0, with 7 bases in between. The CDR3 has 14 residues. Germline CDR1 is SGHVS and CDR2 is FNYEAQ. Here the CDR3 reads CASSFGRSTDTQYF. As DNA, the CDR3 is TGTGCCAGCAGCTTCGGGAGAAGCACAGATACGCAGTATTTT.

This sequence joins TRBV5-4 and TRBJ2-2, with 7 positions matching TRBD2. The V gene end was trimmed by 0 bases and the J gene end by 0 bases; junction bases not matched to a gene: 2. Germline V gene data show CDR1 as SGHNT and CDR2 as YYREEE (reference sequence). The CDR3 is made up of 16 amino acids. The CDR3 nucleotides are TGTGCCAGCAGCTTGGGGGGGAGGGCGAACACCGGGGAGCTGTTTTTT. Amino acid sequence: CASSLGGRANTGELFF.

This clone was counted a few times. The V gene is TRBV6-1, the J gene TRBJ2-7; D unresolved. There are 12 residues in the CDR3. Deletions cut 2 bases from V and 6 bases from J, with 8 bases between. CDR1 is MNHNS and CDR2 is SASEGT in the germline V gene. CDR3 nucleotides: TGTGCCAGCAGTGAATATGGGCGCGAGCAGTACTTC. This codes for CASSEYGREQYF.

The rearrangement uses TRBV5-1 and TRBJ2-3; 7 nucleotides align to TRBD2. Trimming at V came to 0 bases and at J to 2 bases, leaving 6 bases not matched to a gene. Germline V gene sequence: CDR1 SGHRS, CDR2 YFSETQ. The CDR3 length is 16 residues. CDR3 loop: CASSLGPGGFTDTQYF. The CDR3 nucleotides are TGCGCCAGCAGCTTGGGTCCGGGAGGATTCACAGATACGCAGTATTTT.

This sequence joins TRBV18 and TRBJ2-1; D unclear. Trimming took 3 bases from V and 8 from J, leaving 11 bases between them. This CDR3 has 13 residues. The germline V gene has CDR1 KGHSH and CDR2 LQKENI. The CDR3 sequence: CASSPSLSDEQFF. The CDR3 nucleotides read TGTGCCAGCTCACCCTCCTTAAGCGATGAGCAGTTCTTC.